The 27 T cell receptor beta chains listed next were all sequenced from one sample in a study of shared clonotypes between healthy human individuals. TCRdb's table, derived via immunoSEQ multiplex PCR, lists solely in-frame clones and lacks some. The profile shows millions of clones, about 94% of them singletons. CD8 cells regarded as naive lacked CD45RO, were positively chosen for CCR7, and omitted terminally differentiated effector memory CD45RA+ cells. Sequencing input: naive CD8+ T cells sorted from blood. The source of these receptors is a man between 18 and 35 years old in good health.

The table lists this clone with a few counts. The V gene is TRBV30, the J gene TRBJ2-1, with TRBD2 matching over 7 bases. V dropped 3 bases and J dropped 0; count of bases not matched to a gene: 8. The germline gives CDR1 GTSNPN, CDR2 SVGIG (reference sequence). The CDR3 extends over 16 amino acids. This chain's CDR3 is CAWSLAVISSYNEQFF. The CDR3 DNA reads TGTGCCTGGAGCCTAGCGGTCATTAGCTCCTACAATGAGCAGTTCTTC.

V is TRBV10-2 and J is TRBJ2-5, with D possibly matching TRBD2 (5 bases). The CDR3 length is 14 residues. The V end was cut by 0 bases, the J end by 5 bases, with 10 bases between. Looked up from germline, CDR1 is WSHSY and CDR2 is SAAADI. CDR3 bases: TGCGCCAGCAGTGAGTCGGTATCGGGGGAGACCCAGTACTTC. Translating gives CASSESVSGETQYF.

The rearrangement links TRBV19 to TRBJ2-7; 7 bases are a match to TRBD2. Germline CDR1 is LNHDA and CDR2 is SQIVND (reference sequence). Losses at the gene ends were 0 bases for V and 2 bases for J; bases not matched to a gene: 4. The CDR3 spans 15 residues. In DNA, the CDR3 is TGTGCCAGTAGTATAGAGGCCAGCGGGACCTACGAGCAGTACTTC. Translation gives CASSIEASGTYEQYF.

CDR3 DNA sequence: TGTGCCAGCAGCTTGGTGGATGATGGCGAGCAGTACTTC. Amino acids: CASSLVDDGEQYF. The chain is built from TRBV5-5 and TRBJ2-7; D gene unclear. The CDR3 is 13 residues long. Trimming shortened V by 0 bases and J by 6 bases, and 10 bases separated the two germline ends. Germline V gene sequence: CDR1 SGHKS, CDR2 YYEKEE (reference sequence).

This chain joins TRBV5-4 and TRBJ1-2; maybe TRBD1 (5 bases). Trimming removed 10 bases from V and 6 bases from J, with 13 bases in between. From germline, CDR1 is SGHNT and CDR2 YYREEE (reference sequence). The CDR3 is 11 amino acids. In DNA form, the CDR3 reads TGTGCCGCCGGGGGGATCCATGGCTACACCTTC. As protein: CAAGGIHGYTF.

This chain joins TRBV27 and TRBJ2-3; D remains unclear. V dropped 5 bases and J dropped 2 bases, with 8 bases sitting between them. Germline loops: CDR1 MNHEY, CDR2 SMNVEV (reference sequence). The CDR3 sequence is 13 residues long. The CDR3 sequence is CASSPWNTDTQYF. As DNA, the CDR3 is TGTGCCAGCAGTCCGTGGAACACAGATACGCAGTATTTT.

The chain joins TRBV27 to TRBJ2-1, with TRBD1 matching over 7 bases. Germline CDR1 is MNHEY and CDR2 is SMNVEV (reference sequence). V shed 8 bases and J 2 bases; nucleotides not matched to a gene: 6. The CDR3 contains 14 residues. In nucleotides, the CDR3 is TGTGCCAGCGCGATGGGGACAGCCTACAATGAGCAGTTCTTC. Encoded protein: CASAMGTAYNEQFF.

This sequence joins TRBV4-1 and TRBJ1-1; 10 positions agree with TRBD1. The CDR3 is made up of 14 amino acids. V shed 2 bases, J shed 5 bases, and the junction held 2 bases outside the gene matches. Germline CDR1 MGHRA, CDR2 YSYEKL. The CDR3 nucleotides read TGCGCCAGCAGCCAAACGGACAGGGGGACTGAAGCTTTCTTT. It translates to CASSQTDRGTEAFF.

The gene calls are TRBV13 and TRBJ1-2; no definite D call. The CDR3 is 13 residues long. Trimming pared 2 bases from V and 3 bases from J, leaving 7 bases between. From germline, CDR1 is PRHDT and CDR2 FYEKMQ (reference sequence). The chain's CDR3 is CASSLNRDYGYTF. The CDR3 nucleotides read TGTGCCAGCAGCTTAAACCGGGACTATGGCTACACCTTC.

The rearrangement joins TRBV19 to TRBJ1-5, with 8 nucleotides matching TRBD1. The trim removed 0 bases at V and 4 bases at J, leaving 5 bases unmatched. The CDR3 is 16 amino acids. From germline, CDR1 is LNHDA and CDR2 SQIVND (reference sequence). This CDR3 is CASSIEQGARNQPQHF. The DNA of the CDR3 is TGTGCCAGTAGTATAGAGCAGGGGGCTAGAAATCAGCCCCAGCATTTT.

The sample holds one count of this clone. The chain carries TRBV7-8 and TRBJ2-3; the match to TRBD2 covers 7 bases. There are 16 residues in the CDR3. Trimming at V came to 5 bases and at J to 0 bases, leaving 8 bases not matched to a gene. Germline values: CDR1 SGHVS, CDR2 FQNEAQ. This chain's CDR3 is CASSQLAHSSTDTQYF. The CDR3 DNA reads TGTGCCAGCAGCCAACTAGCGCACTCTAGCACAGATACGCAGTATTTT.

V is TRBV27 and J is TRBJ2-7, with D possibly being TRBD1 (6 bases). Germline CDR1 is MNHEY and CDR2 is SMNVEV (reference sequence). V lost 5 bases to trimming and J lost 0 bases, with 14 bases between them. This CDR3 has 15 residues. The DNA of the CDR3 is TGTGCCAGCAGTCCTCAGGGGCTAATCTCCTACGAGCAGTACTTC. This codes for CASSPQGLISYEQYF.

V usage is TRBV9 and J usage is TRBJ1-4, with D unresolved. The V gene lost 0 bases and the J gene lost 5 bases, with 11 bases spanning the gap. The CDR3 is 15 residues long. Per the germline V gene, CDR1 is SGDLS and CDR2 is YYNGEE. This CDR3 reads CASSVGGRENEKLFF. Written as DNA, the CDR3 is TGTGCCAGCAGCGTAGGAGGCAGAGAGAATGAAAAACTGTTTTTT.

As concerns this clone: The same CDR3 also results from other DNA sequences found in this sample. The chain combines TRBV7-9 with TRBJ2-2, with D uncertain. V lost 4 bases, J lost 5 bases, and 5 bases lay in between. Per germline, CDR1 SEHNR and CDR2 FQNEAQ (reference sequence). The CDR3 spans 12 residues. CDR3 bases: TGTGCCAGCAGCTCCAATACCGGGGAGCTGTTTTTT. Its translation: CASSSNTGELFF.

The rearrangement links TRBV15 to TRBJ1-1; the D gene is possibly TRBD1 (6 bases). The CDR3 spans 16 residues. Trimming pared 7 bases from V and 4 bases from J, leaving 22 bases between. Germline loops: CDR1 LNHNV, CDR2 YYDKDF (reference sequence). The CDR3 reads CATIIRGARSGTEAFF. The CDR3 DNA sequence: TGTGCCACCATCATCAGGGGCGCGAGGAGTGGCACTGAAGCTTTCTTT. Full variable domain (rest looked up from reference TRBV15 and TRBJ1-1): DAMVIQNPRYQVTQFGKPVTLSCSQTLNHNVMYWYQQKSSQAPKLLFHYYDKDFNNEADTPDNFQSRRPNTSFCFLDIRSPGLGDTAMYLCATIIRGARSGTEAFFGQGTRLTVV.

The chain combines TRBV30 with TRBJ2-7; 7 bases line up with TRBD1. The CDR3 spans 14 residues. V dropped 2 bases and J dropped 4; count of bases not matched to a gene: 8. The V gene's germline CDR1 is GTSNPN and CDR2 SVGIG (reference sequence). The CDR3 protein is CAWSSLGTEYEQYF. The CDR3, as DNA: TGTGCCTGGAGTTCCTTAGGGACAGAGTACGAGCAGTACTTC.

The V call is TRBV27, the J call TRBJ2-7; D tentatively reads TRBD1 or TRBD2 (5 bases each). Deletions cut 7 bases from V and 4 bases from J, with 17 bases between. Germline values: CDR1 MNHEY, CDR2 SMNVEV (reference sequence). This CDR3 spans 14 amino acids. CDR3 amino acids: CASKGSRDHYEQYF. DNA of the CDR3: TGTGCCAGCAAAGGGTCAAGGGACCATTACGAGCAGTACTTC.

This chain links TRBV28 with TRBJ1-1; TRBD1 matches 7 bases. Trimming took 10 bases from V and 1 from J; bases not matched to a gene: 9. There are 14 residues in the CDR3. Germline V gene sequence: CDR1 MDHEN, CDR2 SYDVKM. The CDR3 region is CAILPTGENTEAFF. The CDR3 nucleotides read TGTGCCATCCTCCCAACAGGGGAGAACACTGAAGCTTTCTTT. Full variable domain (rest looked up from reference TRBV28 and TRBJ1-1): DVKVTQSSRYLVKRTGEKVFLECVQDMDHENMFWYRQDPGLGLRLIYFSYDVKMKEKGDIPEGYSVSREKKERFSLILESASTNQTSMYLCAILPTGENTEAFFGQGTRLTVV.

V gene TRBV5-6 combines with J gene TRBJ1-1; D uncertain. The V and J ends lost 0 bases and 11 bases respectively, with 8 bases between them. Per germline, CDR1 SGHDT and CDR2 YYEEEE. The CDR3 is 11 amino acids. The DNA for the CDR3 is TGTGCCAGCAGCTTGGGGCAGCACGCTTTCTTT. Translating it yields CASSLGQHAFF.

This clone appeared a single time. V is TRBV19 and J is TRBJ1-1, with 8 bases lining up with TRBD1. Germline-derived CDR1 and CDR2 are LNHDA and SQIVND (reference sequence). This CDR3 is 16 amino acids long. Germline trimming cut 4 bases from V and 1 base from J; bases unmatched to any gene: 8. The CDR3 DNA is TGTGCCAGTAGTACCCTACCAGGACAGGGGAACACTGAAGCTTTCTTT. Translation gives CASSTLPGQGNTEAFF.

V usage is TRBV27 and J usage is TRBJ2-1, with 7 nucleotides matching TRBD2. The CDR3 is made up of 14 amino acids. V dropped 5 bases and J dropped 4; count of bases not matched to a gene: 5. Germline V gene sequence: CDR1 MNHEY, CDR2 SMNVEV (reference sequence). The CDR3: CASSGLVPYNEQFF. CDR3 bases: TGTGCCAGCAGTGGACTAGTCCCTTACAATGAGCAGTTCTTC.

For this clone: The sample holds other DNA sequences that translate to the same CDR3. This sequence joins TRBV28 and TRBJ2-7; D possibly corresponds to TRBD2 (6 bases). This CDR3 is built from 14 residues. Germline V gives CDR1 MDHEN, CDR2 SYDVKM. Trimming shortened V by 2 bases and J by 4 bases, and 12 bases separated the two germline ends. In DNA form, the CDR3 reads TGTGCCAGCAGTTTAACCGGGACTGATTACGAGCAGTACTTC. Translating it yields CASSLTGTDYEQYF.

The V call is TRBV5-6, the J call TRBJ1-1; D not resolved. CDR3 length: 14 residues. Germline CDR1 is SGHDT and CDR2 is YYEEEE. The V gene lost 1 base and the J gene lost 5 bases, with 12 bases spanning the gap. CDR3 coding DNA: TGTGCCAGCAGCTTGTGGTGGGGAAGGACTGAAGCTTTCTTT. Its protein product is CASSLWWGRTEAFF.

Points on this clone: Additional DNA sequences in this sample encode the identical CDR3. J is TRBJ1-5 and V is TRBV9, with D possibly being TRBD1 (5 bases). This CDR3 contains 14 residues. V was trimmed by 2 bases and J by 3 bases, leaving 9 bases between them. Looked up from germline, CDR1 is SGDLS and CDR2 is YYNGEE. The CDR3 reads CASSVGGINQPQHF. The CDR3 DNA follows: TGTGCCAGCAGCGTTGGGGGGATCAATCAGCCCCAGCATTTT.

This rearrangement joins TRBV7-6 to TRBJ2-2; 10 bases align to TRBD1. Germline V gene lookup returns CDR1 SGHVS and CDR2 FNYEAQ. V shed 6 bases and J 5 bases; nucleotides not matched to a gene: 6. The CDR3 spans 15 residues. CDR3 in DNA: TGTGCCAGCAGAGAGACAGGGGGCTATACCGGGGAGCTGTTTTTT. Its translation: CASRETGGYTGELFF.

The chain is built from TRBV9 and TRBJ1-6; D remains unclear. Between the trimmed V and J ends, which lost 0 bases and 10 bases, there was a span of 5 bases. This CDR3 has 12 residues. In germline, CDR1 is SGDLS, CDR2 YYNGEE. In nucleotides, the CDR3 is TGTGCCAGCAGCGTAGACTACTCACCCCTCCACTTT. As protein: CASSVDYSPLHF.

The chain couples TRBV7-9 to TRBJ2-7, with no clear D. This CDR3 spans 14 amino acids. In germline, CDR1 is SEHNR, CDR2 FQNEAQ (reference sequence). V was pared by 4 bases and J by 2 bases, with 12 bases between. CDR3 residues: CASSSPRQPYEQYF. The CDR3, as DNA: TGTGCCAGCAGCTCGCCCAGACAACCCTACGAGCAGTACTTC.